This entry is about one T cell receptor beta chain. What it binds is unknown. The CDR3 is 18 residues long. The sample is drawn from a study of PD-1 blockade in mismatch repair-deficient tumors. Study-level points and caveats: Tumor-resident clones, often undetectable pretreatment in blood, expanded then contracted after pembrolizumab.

Every patient had mismatch repair deficiency by PCR or immunohistochemistry. TCRs were sequenced from three patients responding to pembrolizumab. Using immunoSEQ multiplex PCR, the repertoire was profiled, and TCRdb retains in-frame clones only, with some absent. The sample lists 120,000 or so clones, 85% to 90% seen once, with approximately 12% in the top ten. The chain carries TRBV12-2 and TRBJ2-1; no DNA check was done on the table's D call, TRBD2. TRBV12-2 has pseudogene status. The sequence derives from an adult with mismatch repair-deficient cancer. Sample: peripheral blood, taken 44 weeks after starting pembrolizumab. The CDR3 loop is CASRSERRRGGVINGQFF. CDR3 DNA sequence: TGTGCAAGTCGCTCAGAAAGGAGGAGGGGGGGGGTGATTAATGGGCAGTTCTTC.